Below are 27 T cell receptor beta chains sequenced from a single sample in a study of T cell responses to AZD1222 COVID-19 vaccine. Measured with immunoSEQ multiplex PCR; TCRdb has only the in-frame clones, and not every one. The sample includes about 170,000 clones, 90% seen only once; the top ten take approximately 1.5%. The sample was peripheral blood, taken on day 0 of AZD1222 vaccination. The receptors stem from an adult in good health.

V is TRBV19 and J is TRBJ2-7, with D perhaps matching TRBD1 (6 bases). V dropped 3 bases and J dropped 1 base, with 13 bases sitting between them. The CDR3 sequence is 15 residues long. Per the germline V gene, CDR1 is LNHDA and CDR2 is SQIVND (reference sequence). The CDR3 region has the DNA TGTGCCAGTAGTATTAAAGGACAGTCTTCCTACGAGCAGTACTTC. This sequence encodes CASSIKGQSSYEQYF. Using reference TRBV19 and TRBJ2-7 for the parts outside the CDR3, the full variable domain is DGGITQSPKYLFRKEGQNVTLSCEQNLNHDAMYWYRQDPGQGLRLIYYSQIVNDFQKGDIAEGYSVSREKKESFPLTVTSAQKNPTAFYLCASSIKGQSSYEQYFGPGTRLTVT.

This chain uses TRBV6-4 with TRBJ2-7, with a possible D match to TRBD1 (6 bases). CDR1 is MRHNA and CDR2 is SNTAGT in the germline V gene. The germline V and J ends were trimmed by 1 base and 6 bases, with 10 bases remaining between them. The CDR3 is 13 residues long. The CDR3 sequence is CASSDFAQGEQYF. DNA for the CDR3: TGTGCCAGCAGTGACTTCGCACAGGGCGAGCAGTACTTC.

Notes on this clone: It is unclear where the CDR3 begins or ends on the DNA, so no DNA is shown, and the CDR3 is as TCRdb lists it. V and J are TRBV5-4 and TRBJ1-6. Germline CDR1 SGHNT, CDR2 YYREEE (reference sequence). The CDR3 contains 15 residues when both ends are counted. The CDR3 sequence: CASSATSGRESPLHF.

The chain is built from TRBV5-1 and TRBJ2-7; 7 positions match TRBD2. Trimming cost V 1 base and J 7 bases; bases outside gene matches: 11. CDR1 and CDR2 (germline): SGHRS, YFSETQ. The CDR3 covers 15 residues. In DNA, the CDR3 is TGCGCCAGCAGCTTGCTCTGGGTCGGGAGGAAAGAGCAGTACTTC. Its translation: CASSLLWVGRKEQYF.

The J gene is TRBJ2-7, the V gene TRBV4-1, with D possibly TRBD1 on 6 matching bases. Trimming cost V 4 bases and J 3 bases, with 16 bases left between them. Germline CDR1 MGHRA, CDR2 YSYEKL. The CDR3 sequence is 15 residues long. CDR3 region: CASSPSRGANYEQYF. In nucleotides, the CDR3 is TGCGCCAGCAGCCCATCCAGGGGAGCTAACTACGAGCAGTACTTC.

The chain couples TRBV2 to TRBJ1-5; D not certain. The CDR3 totals 14 residues. The V gene lost 8 bases and the J gene lost 2 bases, with 13 bases spanning the gap. Per the germline V gene, CDR1 is SNHLY and CDR2 is FYNNEI. The CDR3 loop reads CASRMTTGNQPQHF. Here the CDR3 DNA reads TGTGCCAGCCGTATGACTACGGGCAATCAGCCCCAGCATTTT.

The chain is built from TRBV19 and TRBJ1-6; tentative D call: TRBD1 (5 bases). The CDR3 runs to 16 residues. V was trimmed by 8 bases and J by 8 bases, leaving 22 bases between them. The V gene's germline CDR1 is LNHDA and CDR2 SQIVND (reference sequence). CDR3 in DNA: TGTGCCAGTCGCGACCGGGGCCCCCAGGGCGATTCACCCCTCCACTTT. The encoded protein is CASRDRGPQGDSPLHF.

This clone has only one observation. V and J are TRBV9 and TRBJ2-2; no clear D. V lost 0 bases to trimming and J lost 4 bases, with 4 bases between them. The germline V gene encodes CDR1 SGDLS and CDR2 YYNGEE. The CDR3 is 13 amino acids. The CDR3 here is CASSVGTTGELFF. CDR3 nucleotide sequence: TGTGCCAGCAGCGTAGGGACCACCGGGGAGCTGTTTTTT.

This clone appeared a few times. The chain links TRBV4-2 to TRBJ2-7; the D is unclear. V was cut by 2 bases and J by 5 bases, with 16 bases left in between. The CDR3 has 15 amino acids. Germline CDR1 reads LGHNA; CDR2 reads YNFKEQ. The CDR3 protein is CASSQSDGEGNEQYF. CDR3 coding DNA: TGTGCCAGCAGCCAATCGGACGGCGAAGGGAACGAGCAGTACTTC.

The chain is built from TRBV25-1 and TRBJ2-5, with D hard to call. CDR3 size: 13 residues. Between the trimmed V and J ends, which lost 8 bases and 1 base, there was a span of 11 bases. CDR1 and CDR2 from the germline V gene are MGHDK and SYGVNS. In nucleotides, the CDR3 is TGTGCCAGCGGTACAGTCCCCCAAGAGACCCAGTACTTC. Translated, it gives CASGTVPQETQYF.

The CDR3 is CASSEVGQLAGELFF. Here the CDR3 DNA reads TGTGCCAGCAGTGAAGTGGGACAGTTAGCCGGGGAGCTGTTTTTT. J is TRBJ2-2 and V is TRBV6-1; TRBD1 matches 7 bases. V dropped 1 base and J dropped 6; count of bases not matched to a gene: 5. CDR3 length: 15 residues. Germline CDR1 and CDR2: MNHNS and SASEGT.

The genes are TRBV18 and TRBJ1-2; D ambiguous. CDR1 and CDR2 from the germline V gene are KGHSH and LQKENI. This CDR3 has 15 residues. The ends were cut back, 0 bases at V and 0 bases at J, with 8 bases in the middle. For the CDR3, the DNA is TGTGCCAGCTCACCACCGGTCCCTACTAACTATGGCTACACCTTC. Its translation: CASSPPVPTNYGYTF.

The rearrangement links TRBV9 to TRBJ1-3, with 8 bases lining up with TRBD1. The CDR3 is made up of 16 amino acids. Germline trimming cut 3 bases from V and 4 bases from J; bases unmatched to any gene: 9. The germline gives CDR1 SGDLS, CDR2 YYNGEE. CDR3 sequence: CASSAHGTGAGNTIYF. The CDR3 region has the DNA TGTGCCAGCAGCGCCCACGGGACAGGAGCGGGAAACACCATATATTTT.

This chain joins TRBV9 and TRBJ1-1, with D possibly being TRBD1 (6 bases). From germline, CDR1 is SGDLS and CDR2 YYNGEE. V gave up 3 bases and J gave up 3 bases, with 18 bases separating them. This CDR3 has 16 residues. The CDR3 DNA reads as TGTGCCAGCAGCGGGACGAGCCTAAACAGGGACACTGAAGCTTTCTTT. Translating it yields CASSGTSLNRDTEAFF.

The chain has TRBV6-5 and TRBJ1-5; D call uncertain. Germline CDR1 reads MNHEY; CDR2 reads SVGAGI. This CDR3 spans 14 amino acids. V dropped 6 bases and J dropped 3 bases, with 12 bases sitting between them. CDR3 in DNA: TGTGCCAGCAGACCGGGGAGACTCAATCAGCCCCAGCATTTT. This gives the protein CASRPGRLNQPQHF.

This rearrangement joins TRBV24-1 to TRBJ1-2; D gene ambiguous. The CDR3 length is 13 residues. Trimming removed 3 bases from V and 7 bases from J, with 11 bases in between. Germline CDR1 reads KGHDR; CDR2 reads SFDVKD. In DNA form, the CDR3 reads TGTGCCACCAGTGATCTCCATCATAGTGGCTACACCTTC. It specifies CATSDLHHSGYTF.

This clone was seen more than once but under ten times. The chain couples TRBV2 to TRBJ1-5; D remains ambiguous. V was cut by 8 bases and J by 1 base, with 6 bases left in between. Germline CDR1 and CDR2: SNHLY and FYNNEI. This CDR3 has 12 residues. The DNA of the CDR3 is TGTGCCAGCCAGGACAGCAATCAGCCCCAGCATTTT. This sequence encodes CASQDSNQPQHF.

Written as DNA, the CDR3 is TGTGCCAGCAGCCAAGAGAGGGGGACCTACACCGGGGAGCTGTTTTTT. Its protein is CASSQERGTYTGELFF. J is TRBJ2-2 and V is TRBV4-2, with D possibly being TRBD1 (6 bases). With 0 bases removed from V and 3 bases from J, the gap between germline ends came to 11 bases. Germline CDR1 reads LGHNA; CDR2 reads YNFKEQ. The CDR3 length is 16 residues.

This chain joins TRBV4-2 and TRBJ1-2; D remains ambiguous. This CDR3 comprises 15 residues. Deletions cut 4 bases from V and 1 base from J, with 13 bases between. Per the germline V gene, CDR1 is LGHNA and CDR2 is YNFKEQ. The CDR3: CASSPHQESNYGYTF. CDR3 DNA sequence: TGTGCCAGCAGCCCCCATCAAGAAAGTAACTATGGCTACACCTTC.

V and J are TRBV11-2 and TRBJ1-2; D unclear. The germline V and J ends were trimmed by 1 base and 5 bases, with 8 bases remaining between them. The CDR3 totals 13 residues. Germline-derived CDR1 and CDR2 are SGHAT and FQNNGV. This chain's CDR3 is CASSLGADYGYTF. The DNA for the CDR3 is TGTGCCAGCAGCTTAGGGGCGGATTATGGCTACACCTTC.

V and J are TRBV7-2 and TRBJ1-5, with TRBD1 matching 8 bases. CDR1 SGHTA and CDR2 FQGNSA come from the germline V gene. V shed 1 base and J 7 bases; nucleotides not matched to a gene: 9. The CDR3 spans 16 residues. The CDR3 region has the DNA TGTGCCAGCAGCTTAGTAGGCCAGGGGGCCGGGCAGCCCCAGCATTTT. Amino acids: CASSLVGQGAGQPQHF.

The genes are TRBV7-8 and TRBJ1-4; weak D call: TRBD1 (6 bases). V was trimmed by 4 bases and J by 2 bases, leaving 17 bases between them. This CDR3 has 17 residues. Germline CDR1 reads SGHVS; CDR2 reads FQNEAQ. The CDR3 loop reads CASSYARTVRTNEKLFF. The CDR3 nucleotides are TGTGCCAGCAGCTACGCGAGGACAGTGCGGACTAATGAAAAACTGTTTTTT.

The chain carries TRBV14 and TRBJ1-5; 7 nucleotides line up with TRBD1. This CDR3 is built from 14 residues. Germline CDR1 and CDR2: SGHDN and FVKESK. The junction had 7 bases not matched to a gene; V was cut back by 6 bases and J by 5 bases. The CDR3 loop is CASSPTGVDQPQHF. As DNA, the CDR3 is TGTGCCAGCAGTCCAACAGGGGTTGATCAGCCCCAGCATTTT.

J is TRBJ1-5 and V is TRBV10-2; 10 bases are shared with TRBD1. This CDR3 contains 20 residues. The germline V gene has CDR1 WSHSY and CDR2 SAAADI. Trimming at V came to 2 bases and at J to 6 bases, leaving 19 bases not matched to a gene. The CDR3 coding sequence is TGCGCCAGCAGTGAGGGGGTGACAGGGACAGGGGTAATCTTCAGTCAGCCCCAGCATTTT. It codes for CASSEGVTGTGVIFSQPQHF.

Remarks on this clone: Distinct nucleotide sequences in the sample also encode this CDR3. This sequence joins TRBV6-2 or TRBV6-3 and TRBJ2-7; D remains unclear. Germline V gene data show CDR1 as MNHEY and CDR2 as SVGEGT. There are 10 residues in the CDR3. Trimming took 4 bases from V and 6 from J, leaving 4 bases between them. CDR3 nucleotide sequence: TGTGCCAGCAGTTCAGGCGAGCAGTACTTC. This translates into CASSSGEQYF.

This CDR3 is CSASPKRGIWETQYVYNSPLHF. The CDR3 coding sequence is TGCAGTGCTAGTCCGAAGAGGGGAATCTGGGAGACCCAATACGTGTATAATTCACCCCTCCACTTT. The V gene is TRBV20-1, the J gene TRBJ1-6; D is possibly TRBD1 (5 bases). V was pared by 3 bases and J by 4 bases, with 34 bases between. The CDR3 is 22 amino acids. From germline, CDR1 is DFQATT and CDR2 SNEGSKA (reference sequence).

The gene calls are TRBV7-2 and TRBJ2-3; 9 bases match TRBD2. CDR3 size: 16 residues. Germline V gene data show CDR1 as SGHTA and CDR2 as FQGNSA. Trimming at V came to 3 bases and at J to 6 bases, leaving 10 bases not matched to a gene. The CDR3 nucleotides read TGTGCCAGCAGCTTGCGGCAAGCGGGGGGTGGGGATACGCAGTATTTT. This codes for CASSLRQAGGGDTQYF. Complete variable domain (other parts from reference TRBV7-2 and TRBJ2-3): GAGVSQSPSNKVTEKGKDVELRCDPISGHTALYWYRQSLGQGLEFLIYFQGNSAPDKSGLPSDRFSAERTGGSVSTLTIQRTQQEDSAVYLCASSLRQAGGGDTQYFGPGTRLTVL.